These 8 T cell receptor beta chains originate from one sample sequenced in a study of CD8+ T cells in alopecia areata. Treatment: oral pan-JAK inhibitor, 5-10 mg twice daily. The authors extracted RNA and reverse transcribed it into cDNA as the sequencing template. Libraries were prepared by immunoSEQ multiplex PCR; TCRdb keeps only in-frame clonotypes and omits some of them. The table lists over 90,000 clones, around 86% of them singletons, with 11% in the top ten. This sample comprised CD8+ T cells sorted from blood, obtained at roughly week 30, from a patient treated with tofacitinib. The receptors derive from a human donor with alopecia areata.

Turning to this clone: One junction end does not reproduce the germline sequence, and a read error may be involved. This sample also contains other DNA sequences that code for the same CDR3. V and J are TRBV25-1 and TRBJ2-7; 8 bases match TRBD1. Germline-derived CDR1 and CDR2 are MGHDK and SYGVNS. The CDR3 runs to 14 residues. The CDR3 DNA follows: TGTGCCACCTTACAGGGGACAGGCGAGGTCGAGCAGTACTTT. Residues: CATLQGTGEVEQYF.

The V call is TRBV27, the J call TRBJ1-2; no firm D call. V shed 1 base and J shed 6 bases, with 6 bases lying between them. From germline, CDR1 is MNHEY and CDR2 SMNVEV (reference sequence). CDR3 length: 12 residues. The CDR3 loop is CASSLLGDGYTF. The CDR3 DNA reads TGTGCCAGCAGTTTATTAGGAGATGGCTACACCTTC.

V is TRBV7-6 and J is TRBJ2-7; D call uncertain. Per germline, CDR1 SGHVS and CDR2 FNYEAQ. The CDR3 totals 12 residues. V lost 1 base to trimming and J lost 12 bases, with 13 bases between them. CDR3 protein: CASSLDNRRRYF. The CDR3 region has the DNA TGTGCCAGCAGCTTAGATAACCGACGGAGGTACTTC.

The genes are TRBV10-2 and TRBJ1-1; 8 bases are a match to TRBD1. This CDR3 region has 12 residues. Trimming removed 7 bases from V and 7 bases from J; junction bases left unmatched: 5. The germline V gene has CDR1 WSHSY and CDR2 SAAADI. This CDR3 reads CASTQGGLEAFF. For the CDR3, the DNA is TGCGCCAGCACACAGGGGGGACTTGAAGCTTTCTTT.

This clone was counted a few times. The chain carries TRBV27 and TRBJ2-3, with D perhaps TRBD1 (5 bases). From germline, CDR1 is MNHEY and CDR2 SMNVEV (reference sequence). The CDR3 loop spans 15 amino acids. The V gene lost 2 bases and the J gene lost 0 bases, with 9 bases spanning the gap. CDR3 sequence (DNA): TGTGCCAGCAGTTTAGGACACATTAGCACAGATACGCAGTATTTT. This encodes CASSLGHISTDTQYF.

The table lists this clone with a count of one. The CDR3 loop reads CASSQNSGGVYNEQFF. Here the CDR3 DNA reads TGTGCCAGCAGTCAAAATAGCGGGGGGGTTTACAATGAGCAGTTCTTC. V usage is TRBV2 and J usage is TRBJ2-1; TRBD2 agrees at 11 bases. There are 16 residues in the CDR3. After removal of 5 bases from V and 4 bases from J, the junction contained 7 bases not matched to a gene. Germline V gene lookup returns CDR1 SNHLY and CDR2 FYNNEI.

This chain connects TRBV29-1 to TRBJ2-7; TRBD2 matches at 8 bases. CDR3 length: 13 amino acids. Germline V lookup: CDR1 SQVTM, CDR2 ANQGSEA. The J segment lost 5 bases and the V segment lost 6 bases, leaving 9 bases of the junction unmatched. The CDR3 protein is CSVHSGTRNEQYF. The CDR3 bases are TGCAGCGTACATTCCGGGACTAGGAACGAGCAGTACTTC.

This clone was found a few times. The V and J genes are TRBV7-8 and TRBJ2-1; 10 bases fit TRBD2. The germline gives CDR1 SGHVS, CDR2 FQNEAQ. J was trimmed by 0 bases and V by 3 bases; bases with no gene match: 8. There are 18 residues in the CDR3. The CDR3 reads CASSLPRGLATSYNEQFF. The DNA for the CDR3 is TGTGCCAGCAGCTTGCCTCGGGGACTAGCGACCTCCTACAATGAGCAGTTCTTC.